This TCR beta chain emerged from a study of blood T cell repertoires in COVID-19. Study context: Acute and convalescent COVID-19 specimens originated in the United States, Italy and Spain. In each case, the material was cDNA or gDNA derived from T cells, B-cell-depleted T cells, or PBMCs.

The CDR3 contains 15 residues. The V and J ends lost 3 bases and 6 bases respectively, with 14 bases between them. Germline-derived CDR1 and CDR2 are MNHEY and SMNVEV (reference sequence). A Seattle source enrolled patients during active infection and followed them longitudinally. In the study's own analysis: Amplification of reference gene primers provided the estimated nucleated cell counts. The table came from immunoSEQ multiplex PCR; TCRdb's copy has only in-frame clones and leaves some out. V and J calls plus clone size are reproduced from that table; the DNA served to infer D and trimming. This table has 150,000 to 200,000 clones, roughly 82% appearing once.

Sequencing was carried out using peripheral blood. This TCR was sampled from a woman between 40 and 55 years old with COVID-19, enrolled during active disease. The genes are TRBV27 and TRBJ2-2, with D possibly TRBD1 on 6 matching bases. CDR3 nucleotides: TGTGCCAGCAGTTTGGACAGTGTGAGCGCCGGGGAGCTGTTTTTT. Translation gives CASSLDSVSAGELFF.